The 22 T cell receptor beta chains below were found in one sample sequenced in a study of blood T cell repertoires in COVID-19. Libraries were prepared by immunoSEQ multiplex PCR; TCRdb keeps only in-frame clonotypes and omits some of them. The table has hundreds of thousands of clones, around 90% seen once; the top ten hold over 9.5%. The sequenced sample was peripheral blood. The receptors were gathered from a woman aged 18-30 years who had recovered from COVID-19.

The J gene is TRBJ2-1, the V gene TRBV7-9, with TRBD2 matching 7 bases. V was clipped by 3 bases and J by 6 bases; unmatched bases: 5. The germline CDR1 and CDR2 sequences are SEHNR and FQNEAQ (reference sequence). There are 14 residues in the CDR3. As DNA, the CDR3 is TGTGCCAGCAGCTTTGGCGGGAGCAGCAATGAGCAGTTCTTC. Amino acids: CASSFGGSSNEQFF.

This chain links TRBV4-2 with TRBJ2-7; no reliable D call. Trimming removed 0 bases at V and 4 bases at J, with 13 bases between. Germline-derived CDR1 and CDR2 are LGHNA and YNFKEQ. This CDR3 contains 15 residues. The CDR3: CASSQDSTRTYEQYF. CDR3 coding DNA: TGTGCCAGCAGCCAAGACTCCACTCGAACTTACGAGCAGTACTTC.

The chain is built from TRBV6-4 and TRBJ2-7; TRBD2 aligns across 9 bases. This CDR3 has 13 residues. Germline assignment: CDR1 MRHNA and CDR2 SNTAGT. Trimming at V came to 4 bases and at J to 6 bases, leaving 4 bases not matched to a gene. DNA for the CDR3: TGTGCCAGCAGTGGTCATAGCGGGAGCGAGCAGTACTTC. This codes for CASSGHSGSEQYF.

The gene calls are TRBV9 and TRBJ2-6, with a weak D call TRBD2 (5 bases). The V end lost 3 bases, the J end lost 0 bases, and 7 bases lay between the germline ends. CDR3 size: 15 residues. CDR1 is SGDLS and CDR2 is YYNGEE in the germline V gene. The CDR3 loop is CASSARGSGANVLTF. CDR3 nucleotide sequence: TGTGCCAGCAGCGCACGGGGCTCTGGGGCCAACGTCCTGACTTTC.

The CDR3 is CAWEAESSYEQYF. The CDR3 DNA reads as TGTGCCTGGGAAGCGGAGAGCTCCTACGAGCAGTACTTC. J is TRBJ2-7 and V is TRBV30; a weak D match, TRBD2 (5 bases). Trimming removed 5 bases from V and 0 bases from J, with 11 bases in between. The CDR3 is 13 amino acids. Per germline, CDR1 GTSNPN and CDR2 SVGIG (reference sequence).

V usage is TRBV4-3 and J usage is TRBJ2-7, with 10 positions matching TRBD2. Germline V gene data show CDR1 as LGHNA and CDR2 as YSLEER. The CDR3 totals 20 residues. Trimming removed 0 bases from V and 5 bases from J; junction bases left unmatched: 19. The CDR3 sequence: CASSQDVGGSGRLAGDEQYF. Here the CDR3 DNA reads TGCGCCAGCAGCCAAGATGTGGGGGGTAGCGGGAGGCTGGCGGGTGACGAGCAGTACTTC.

The V and J genes are TRBV19 and TRBJ2-7, with 8 bases matching TRBD2. The CDR3 runs 14 residues. The ends lost 1 base at V and 2 bases at J; junction bases unmatched: 1. Germline V CDR1 and CDR2: LNHDA, SQIVND (reference sequence). This CDR3 reads CASSIAGGPYEQYF. The CDR3 bases are TGTGCCAGTAGTATAGCGGGAGGGCCCTACGAGCAGTACTTC.

This CDR3 reads CATSDSPGQGYNEQFF. CDR3 coding DNA: TGTGCCACCAGTGATTCCCCGGGACAGGGGTACAATGAGCAGTTCTTC. V usage is TRBV24-1 and J usage is TRBJ2-1; 10 nucleotides line up with TRBD1. Trimming removed 2 bases from V and 4 bases from J; junction bases left unmatched: 4. The CDR3 is 16 amino acids. The germline V gene has CDR1 KGHDR and CDR2 SFDVKD.

The CDR3 is CASSQMGFVFGGLFF. The CDR3 DNA reads TGCGCCAGCAGCCAAATGGGCTTTGTATTCGGTGGACTGTTTTTT. The J gene is TRBJ1-4, the V gene TRBV4-1, with D unresolved. From germline, CDR1 is MGHRA and CDR2 YSYEKL. V was cut by 2 bases and J by 13 bases, with 20 bases left in between. This CDR3 is built from 15 residues.

The chain uses TRBV9 and TRBJ2-7; a weak D match, TRBD2 (5 bases). This CDR3 has 14 residues. V was pared by 3 bases and J by 2 bases, with 12 bases between. Germline-derived CDR1 and CDR2 are SGDLS and YYNGEE. The CDR3, as DNA: TGTGCCAGCAGCGATCAGGACGGGACCTACGAGCAGTACTTC. Residues: CASSDQDGTYEQYF.

The V call is TRBV11-2, the J call TRBJ2-5, with TRBD2 identical over 10 bases. CDR1 and CDR2 (germline): SGHAT, FQNNGV. The CDR3 is 16 amino acids. J was trimmed by 4 bases and V by 1 base; bases with no gene match: 6. For the CDR3, the DNA is TGTGCCAGCAGCTTAGCTCTAGCGGGAGTAGTAGAGACCCAGTACTTC. Amino acids: CASSLALAGVVETQYF.

The chain recombines TRBV14 with TRBJ2-7, with 14 bases aligning to TRBD2. With V trimmed by 4 bases and J by 6 bases, 5 bases remained unmatched. There are 15 residues in the CDR3. Germline V CDR1 and CDR2: SGHDN, FVKESK. The CDR3 nucleotides read TGTGCCAGCAGCCTGAGACTAGCGGGAGGGTTCGAGCAGTACTTC. Translation gives CASSLRLAGGFEQYF. Variable domain in full (rest from reference TRBV14 and TRBJ2-7): EAGVTQFPSHSVIEKGQTVTLRCDPISGHDNLYWYRRVMGKEIKFLLHFVKESKQDESGMPNNRFLAERTGGTYSTLKVQPAELEDSGVYFCASSLRLAGGFEQYFGPGTRLTVT.

This chain joins TRBV7-3 and TRBJ1-1; D not resolved. Germline CDR1 SGHTA, CDR2 FQGTGA. The CDR3 is made up of 13 amino acids. V was pared by 3 bases and J by 2 bases, with 7 bases between. The CDR3 region has the DNA TGTGCCAGCAGCTTCCAGATAAACACTGAAGCTTTCTTT. This translates into CASSFQINTEAFF.

This chain links TRBV7-9 with TRBJ1-4; 7 bases are a match to TRBD1. The trim removed 5 bases at V and 4 bases at J, leaving 10 bases unmatched. This CDR3 is 16 amino acids long. Germline V CDR1 and CDR2: SEHNR, FQNEAQ (reference sequence). The CDR3 reads CASSLEGAGGNEKLFF. The CDR3 DNA reads as TGTGCCAGCAGCCTAGAGGGGGCCGGGGGTAATGAAAAACTGTTTTTT. Full variable domain (outside the CDR3, taken from reference TRBV7-9 and TRBJ1-4): DTGVSQNPRHKITKRGQNVTFRCDPISEHNRLYWYRQTLGQGPEFLTYFQNEAQLEKSRLLSDRFSAERPKGSFSTLEIQRTEQGDSAMYLCASSLEGAGGNEKLFFGSGTQLSVL.

The chain is built from TRBV25-1 and TRBJ2-3, with 10 bases identical to TRBD2. Germline trimming cut 3 bases from V and 6 bases from J; bases unmatched to any gene: 9. CDR3 length equals 16 residues. Germline assignment: CDR1 MGHDK and CDR2 SYGVNS. CDR3 DNA sequence: TGTGCCAGCAGTGACAGTCTAGCGGGAGTAGTGGATACGCAGTATTTT. Its translation is CASSDSLAGVVDTQYF.

This sequence joins TRBV4-3 and TRBJ2-2; weak D call: TRBD2 (5 bases). Trimming removed 4 bases from V and 5 bases from J, with 14 bases in between. This CDR3 has 15 residues. Germline CDR1 is LGHNA and CDR2 is YSLEER. The CDR3 protein is CASSPRGPGTGELFF. CDR3 DNA: TGCGCCAGCAGCCCACGCGGGCCTGGGACCGGGGAGCTGTTTTTT.

The chain couples TRBV25-1 to TRBJ2-3, with 10 bases identical to TRBD2. V lost 3 bases and J lost 2; bases outside the gene matches: 11. CDR1 is MGHDK and CDR2 is SYGVNS in the germline V gene. The CDR3 runs 18 residues. The chain's CDR3 is CASSDPRRLAGLTDTQYF. In nucleotides, the CDR3 is TGTGCCAGCAGTGACCCCCGACGACTAGCGGGCCTCACAGATACGCAGTATTTT. Together with reference TRBV25-1 and TRBJ2-3, the CDR3 gives the full variable domain: EADIYQTPRYLVIGTGKKITLECSQTMGHDKMYWYQQDPGMELHLIHYSYGVNSTEKGDLSSESTVSRIRTEHFPLTLESARPSHTSQYLCASSDPRRLAGLTDTQYFGPGTRLTVL.

The chain employs TRBV10-3 and TRBJ2-7; D may be TRBD1 (6 bases). Trimming took 4 bases from V and 5 from J, leaving 9 bases between them. In germline, CDR1 is ENHRY, CDR2 SYGVKD. This CDR3 has 12 amino acids. The CDR3 protein is CAISGDRNEQYF. The CDR3 DNA reads TGTGCCATCAGTGGCGACAGGAACGAGCAGTACTTC.

V gene TRBV9 combines with J gene TRBJ2-3; 7 bases map to TRBD2. The germline V gene encodes CDR1 SGDLS and CDR2 YYNGEE. The CDR3 totals 15 residues. V dropped 3 bases and J dropped 2; count of bases not matched to a gene: 6. CDR3 amino acids: CASSGGDYPTDTQYF. As DNA, the CDR3 is TGTGCCAGCAGCGGCGGGGACTACCCCACAGATACGCAGTATTTT. Combining the CDR3 with reference TRBV9 and TRBJ2-3 gives the whole variable domain DSGVTQTPKHLITATGQRVTLRCSPRSGDLSVYWYQQSLDQGLQFLIQYYNGEERAKGNILERFSAQQFPDLHSELNLSSLELGDSALYFCASSGGDYPTDTQYFGPGTRLTVL.

This clone was counted between two and nine times. V usage is TRBV27 and J usage is TRBJ2-1; no definite D call. The CDR3 spans 13 residues. The germline V and J ends were trimmed by 1 base and 3 bases, with 4 bases remaining between them. Germline CDR1 and CDR2: MNHEY and SMNVEV (reference sequence). CDR3 residues: CASSLFIYNEQFF. The CDR3, as DNA: TGTGCCAGCAGTTTATTCATCTACAATGAGCAGTTCTTC.

The chain links TRBV6-2 or TRBV6-3 to TRBJ2-7; D not resolved. There are 14 residues in the CDR3. V was pared by 0 bases and J by 4 bases, with 10 bases between. Germline V gives CDR1 MNHEY, CDR2 SVGEGT. Written as DNA, the CDR3 is TGTGCCAGCAGTTACTCCGTGGGCAGTTACGAGCAGTACTTC. Protein: CASSYSVGSYEQYF.

The chain joins TRBV16 to TRBJ2-3, with 11 bases matching TRBD2. The CDR3 spans 15 residues. The germline CDR1 and CDR2 sequences are KGHSY and FQNENV. V shed 7 bases and J 2 bases; nucleotides not matched to a gene: 5. The CDR3 loop is CASTLAGVDTDTQYF. CDR3 coding DNA: TGTGCCAGCACACTAGCGGGAGTCGACACAGATACGCAGTATTTT.